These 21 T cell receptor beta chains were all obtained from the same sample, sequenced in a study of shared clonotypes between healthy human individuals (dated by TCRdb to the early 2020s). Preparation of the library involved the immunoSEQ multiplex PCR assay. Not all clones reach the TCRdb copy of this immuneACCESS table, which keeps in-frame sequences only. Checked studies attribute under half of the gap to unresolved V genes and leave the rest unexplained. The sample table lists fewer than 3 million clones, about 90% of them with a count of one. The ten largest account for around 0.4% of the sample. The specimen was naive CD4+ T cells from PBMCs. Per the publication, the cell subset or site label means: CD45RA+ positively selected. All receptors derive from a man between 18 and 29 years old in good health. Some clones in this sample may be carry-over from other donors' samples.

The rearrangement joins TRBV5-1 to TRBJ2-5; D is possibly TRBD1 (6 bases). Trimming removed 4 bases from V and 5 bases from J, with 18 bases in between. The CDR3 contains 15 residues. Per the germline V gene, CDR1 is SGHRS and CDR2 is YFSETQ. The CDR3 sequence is CASSRAGAPGETQYF. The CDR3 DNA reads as TGCGCCAGCAGCCGAGCAGGGGCTCCGGGGGAGACCCAGTACTTC.

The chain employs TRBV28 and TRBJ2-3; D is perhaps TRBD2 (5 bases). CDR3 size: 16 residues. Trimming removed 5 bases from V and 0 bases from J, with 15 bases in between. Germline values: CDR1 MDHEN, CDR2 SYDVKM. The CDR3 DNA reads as TGTGCCAGCAGTCCCCTAGCTCAAGCTAGCACAGATACGCAGTATTTT. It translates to CASSPLAQASTDTQYF.

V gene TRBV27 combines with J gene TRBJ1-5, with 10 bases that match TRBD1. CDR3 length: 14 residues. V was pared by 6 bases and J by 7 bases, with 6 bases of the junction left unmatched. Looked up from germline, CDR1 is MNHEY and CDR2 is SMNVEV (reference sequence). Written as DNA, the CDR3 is TGTGCCAGCAGCCGGGACAGGGGAGGCCAGCCCCAGCATTTT. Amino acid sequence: CASSRDRGGQPQHF.

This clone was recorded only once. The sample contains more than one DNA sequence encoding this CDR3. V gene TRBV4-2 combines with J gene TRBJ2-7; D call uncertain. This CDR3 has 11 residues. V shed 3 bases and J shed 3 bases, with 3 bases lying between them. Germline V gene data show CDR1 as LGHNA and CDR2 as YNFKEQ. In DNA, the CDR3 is TGTGCCAGCAGCCAGAACTACGAGCAGTACTTC. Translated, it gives CASSQNYEQYF.

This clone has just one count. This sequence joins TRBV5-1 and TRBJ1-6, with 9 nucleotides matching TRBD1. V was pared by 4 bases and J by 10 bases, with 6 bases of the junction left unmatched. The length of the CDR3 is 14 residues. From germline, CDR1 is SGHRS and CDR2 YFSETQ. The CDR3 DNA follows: TGCGCCAGCAGCCCGGACAGGGGAGAATCACCCCTCCACTTT. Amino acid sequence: CASSPDRGESPLHF.

CDR3 DNA sequence: TGCGCCAGCAGCCAAGATCGGGAAGTCACTGAAGCTTTCTTT. It yields the protein CASSQDREVTEAFF. V gene TRBV4-3 combines with J gene TRBJ1-1; D ambiguous. The germline gives CDR1 LGHNA, CDR2 YSLEER. V lost 0 bases and J lost 4, with 9 bases in between. The CDR3 is 14 residues long.

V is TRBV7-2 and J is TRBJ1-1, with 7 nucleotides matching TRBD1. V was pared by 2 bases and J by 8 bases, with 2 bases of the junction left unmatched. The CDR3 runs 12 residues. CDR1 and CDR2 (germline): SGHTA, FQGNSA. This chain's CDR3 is CASSLTGVEAFF. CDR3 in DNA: TGTGCCAGCAGCTTAACAGGGGTGGAAGCTTTCTTT.

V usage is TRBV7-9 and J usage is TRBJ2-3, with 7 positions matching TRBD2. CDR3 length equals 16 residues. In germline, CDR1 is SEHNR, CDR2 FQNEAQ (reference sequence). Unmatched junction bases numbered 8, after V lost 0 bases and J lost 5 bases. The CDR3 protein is CASSLARGSPGDTQYF. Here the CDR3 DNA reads TGTGCCAGCAGCTTAGCGCGGGGGTCCCCAGGAGATACGCAGTATTTT.

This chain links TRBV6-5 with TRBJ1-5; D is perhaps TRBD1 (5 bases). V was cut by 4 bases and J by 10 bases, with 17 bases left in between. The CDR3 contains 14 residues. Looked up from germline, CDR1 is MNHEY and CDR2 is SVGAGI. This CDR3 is CASSSGTATVPQHF. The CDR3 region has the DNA TGTGCCAGCAGTTCGGGGACGGCGACGGTCCCCCAGCATTTT.

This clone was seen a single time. The CDR3 spells CASSPGDRGRREGLEQYF. CDR3 DNA: TGCGCCAGCAGCCCCGGGGACAGGGGAAGGCGGGAGGGGCTCGAGCAGTACTTC. V usage is TRBV4-1 and J usage is TRBJ2-7; a possible D gene is TRBD1 (10 bases). Per germline, CDR1 MGHRA and CDR2 YSYEKL. The CDR3 is 18 residues long. V lost 4 bases and J lost 6, with 28 bases in between.

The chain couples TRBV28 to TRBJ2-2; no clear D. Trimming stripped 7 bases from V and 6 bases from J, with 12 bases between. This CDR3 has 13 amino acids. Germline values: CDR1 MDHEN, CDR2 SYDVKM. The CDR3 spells CASTPLIAGELFF. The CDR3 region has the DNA TGTGCCAGCACACCTCTTATTGCCGGGGAGCTGTTTTTT.

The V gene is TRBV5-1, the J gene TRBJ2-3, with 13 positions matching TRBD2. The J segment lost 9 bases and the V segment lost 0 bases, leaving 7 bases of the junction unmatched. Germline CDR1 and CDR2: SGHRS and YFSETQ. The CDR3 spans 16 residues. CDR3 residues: CASSLATSGRAETQYF. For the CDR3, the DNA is TGCGCCAGCAGCTTGGCAACTAGCGGGAGGGCCGAGACGCAGTATTTT. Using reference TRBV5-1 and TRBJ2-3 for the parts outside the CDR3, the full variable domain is KAGVTQTPRYLIKTRGQQVTLSCSPISGHRSVSWYQQTPGQGLQFLFEYFSETQRNKGNFPGRFSGRQFSNSRSEMNVSTLELGDSALYLCASSLATSGRAETQYFGPGTRLTVL.

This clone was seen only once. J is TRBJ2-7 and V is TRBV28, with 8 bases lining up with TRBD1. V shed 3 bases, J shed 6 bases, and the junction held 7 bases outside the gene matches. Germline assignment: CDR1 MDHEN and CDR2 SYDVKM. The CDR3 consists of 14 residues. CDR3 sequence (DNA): TGTGCCAGCAGTTTTCGACGGCAGGGGGCCGAGCAGTACTTC. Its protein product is CASSFRRQGAEQYF.

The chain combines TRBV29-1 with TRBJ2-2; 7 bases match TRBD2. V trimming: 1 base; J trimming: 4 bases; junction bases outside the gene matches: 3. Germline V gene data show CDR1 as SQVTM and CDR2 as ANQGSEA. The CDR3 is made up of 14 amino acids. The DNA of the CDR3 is TGCAGCGTTGAAGGTCCGGGGGGCACCGGGGAGCTGTTTTTT. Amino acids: CSVEGPGGTGELFF.

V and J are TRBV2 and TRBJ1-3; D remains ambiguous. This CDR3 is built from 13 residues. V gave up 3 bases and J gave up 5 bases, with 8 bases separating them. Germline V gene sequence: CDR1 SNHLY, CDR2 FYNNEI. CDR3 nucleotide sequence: TGTGCCAGCAGTGAGGGGTTAAGAAACACCATATATTTT. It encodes CASSEGLRNTIYF.

The CDR3 loop reads CASSFEGTRAFF. The CDR3 bases are TGTGCCAGCAGTTTTGAGGGGACAAGAGCTTTCTTT. The chain has TRBV7-9 and TRBJ1-1; TRBD1 is a possible D gene (6 bases). The length of the CDR3 is 12 residues. Per the germline V gene, CDR1 is SEHNR and CDR2 is FQNEAQ (reference sequence). V was pared by 6 bases and J by 10 bases, with 15 bases between. The whole variable domain, remainder taken from reference TRBV7-9 and TRBJ1-1, is DTGVSQNPRHKITKRGQNVTFRCDPISEHNRLYWYRQTLGQGPEFLTYFQNEAQLEKSRLLSDRFSAERPKGSFSTLEIQRTEQGDSAMYLCASSFEGTRAFFGQGTRLTVV.

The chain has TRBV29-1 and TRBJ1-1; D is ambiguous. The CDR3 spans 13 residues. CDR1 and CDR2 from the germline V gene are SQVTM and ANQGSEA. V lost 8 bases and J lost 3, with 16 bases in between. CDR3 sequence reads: CSSTRYRDTEAFF. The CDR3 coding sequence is TGCAGCTCCACCAGGTACCGGGACACTGAAGCTTTCTTT.

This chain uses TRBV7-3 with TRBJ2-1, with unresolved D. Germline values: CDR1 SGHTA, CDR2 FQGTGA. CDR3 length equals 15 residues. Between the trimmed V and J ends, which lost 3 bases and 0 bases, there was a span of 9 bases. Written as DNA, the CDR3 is TGTGCCAGCAGCTTCGACCGCGGCTCCTACAATGAGCAGTTCTTC. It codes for CASSFDRGSYNEQFF.

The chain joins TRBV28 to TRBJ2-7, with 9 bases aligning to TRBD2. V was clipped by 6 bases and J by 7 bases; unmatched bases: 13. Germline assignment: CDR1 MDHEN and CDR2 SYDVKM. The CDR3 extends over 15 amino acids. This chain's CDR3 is CASRSPVAGVLEQYF. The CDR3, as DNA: TGTGCCAGCAGGTCGCCGGTAGCGGGAGTCCTTGAGCAGTACTTC.

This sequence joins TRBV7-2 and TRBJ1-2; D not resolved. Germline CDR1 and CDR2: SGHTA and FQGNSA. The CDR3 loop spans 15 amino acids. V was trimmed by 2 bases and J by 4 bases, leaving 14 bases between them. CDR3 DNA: TGTGCCAGCAGCTTATCATCATTGACCTTCTATGGCTACACCTTC. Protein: CASSLSSLTFYGYTF.

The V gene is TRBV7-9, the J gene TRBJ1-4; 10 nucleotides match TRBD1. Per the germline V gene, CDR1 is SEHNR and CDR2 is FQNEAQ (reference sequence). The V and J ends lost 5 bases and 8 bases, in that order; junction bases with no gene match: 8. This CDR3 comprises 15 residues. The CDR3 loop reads CASSRTGTGVEKLFF. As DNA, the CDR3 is TGTGCCAGCAGCCGAACCGGGACAGGGGTCGAAAAACTGTTTTTT.